The entry below gives a single T cell receptor beta chain sequence along with its context. As yet, its antigen is unknown. The sample is drawn from a study of cytomegalovirus exposure and HLA in healthy donors. The CDR3 totals 18 residues. Germline assignment: CDR1 MDHEN and CDR2 SYDVKM. The V segment lost 10 bases and the J segment 4 bases; nucleotides outside the gene matches: 18. Study-level points and caveats: A missense DCLRE1C variant was associated with V- and J-gene trimming of TCR beta chains in a later analysis, and an independent cohort replicated the association. 87-base-pair reads could not separate some V segments, including TRBV6-2 and TRBV6-3. Later findings reportedly placed an Asian-associated ancestry cluster below the roughly 690-donor mean for N-insertions.

With 60 Vbeta and 13 Jbeta primers, the PCR was carried out. Sequencing used immunoSEQ multiplex PCR; TCRdb keeps in-frame clones, though not all of them. The data hold approximately 160,000 clones, with approximately 80% observed a single time. Donors consisted of healthy bone marrow donors. This clonotype was obtained from a man younger than 30 in good health and CMV-seropositive. This chain connects TRBV28 to TRBJ2-2; TRBD1 matches at 10 bases. The sequencing input was PBMCs. Written as DNA, the CDR3 is TGTGCCACCTCTCCCCGACAGGGGGCCGTAAGTTCCACCGGGGAGCTGTTTTTT. Encoded protein: CATSPRQGAVSSTGELFF.